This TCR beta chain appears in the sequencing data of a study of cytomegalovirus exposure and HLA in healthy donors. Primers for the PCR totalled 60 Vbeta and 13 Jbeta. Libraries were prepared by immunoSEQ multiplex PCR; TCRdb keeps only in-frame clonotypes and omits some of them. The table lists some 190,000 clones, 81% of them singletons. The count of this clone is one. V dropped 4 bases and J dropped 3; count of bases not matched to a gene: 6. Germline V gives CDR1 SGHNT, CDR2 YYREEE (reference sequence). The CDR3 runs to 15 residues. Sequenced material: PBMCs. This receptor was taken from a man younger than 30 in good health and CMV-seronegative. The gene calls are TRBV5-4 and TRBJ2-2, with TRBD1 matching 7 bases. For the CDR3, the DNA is TGTGCCAGCAGCAACCAAGGGGGCTACACCGGGGAGCTGTTTTTT. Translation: CASSNQGGYTGELFF. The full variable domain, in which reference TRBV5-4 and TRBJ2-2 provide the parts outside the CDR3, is ETGVTQSPTHLIKTRGQQVTLRCSSQSGHNTVSWYQQALGQGPQFIFQYYREEENGRGNFPPRFSGLQFPNYSSELNVNALELDDSALYLCASSNQGGYTGELFFGEGSRLTVL.